This TCR beta chain was obtained from a study of T cells expressing NK-cell markers. Study background: CD3+CD56+NKG2C+, CD3+CD56+NKG2C- and CD3+CD56-NKG2C+ T cells, once sorted, supplied the TCR beta repertoires. General study points: The CD3+CD56-NKG2C+ fraction was also led by these clonotypes in several donors. In 6 or 7 donors, dominant NKG2C+ clonotypes were roughly 1.0-7.5% of CD8+ T cells.

The CDR3 consists of 12 residues. Germline CDR1 GTSNPN, CDR2 SVGIG (reference sequence). Comment on this clonotype: Its antigen is not known.

5'RACE template switching with UMIs generated TCR beta cDNA. TCRdb re-called the 5' RACE reads and gives one entry per CDR3 protein, without DNA. This sample's table reports about 410,000 distinct CDR3 sequences. The receptor was isolated from a woman between 45 and 65 years old in good health. Material for sequencing was blood T cells: a sorted CD56 or NKG2C T cell subset, CD4+ or CD8+ T cells, or bulk PBMC T cells (not recorded which). The chain has TRBV30 and TRBJ2-2. The CDR3: CAWSGPTGELFF.